One and the same sample provided the 25 T cell receptor beta chains below, sequenced in a study of low-dose radiotherapy and immunotherapy resistance in tumors. Time point noted: before trial treatment. TRAV- and TRBV-specific primers, spanning alpha and beta chains, primed first-strand cDNA. A roughly 20-cycle PCR with a constant-region primer and V-primer adapter amplified TCRs. TCRdb reanalysed the reads using MiXCR and keeps one entry per CDR3 protein. This table holds about 82,000 distinct CDR3 sequences, about 20% found once. The sequencing here drew on PBMCs, taken before treatment. The receptors shown here come from a male donor with prostate cancer.

This clonotype came up many times. The chain combines TRBV7-9 with TRBJ2-1, with D tentatively TRBD1 or TRBD2 (5 bases each). Germline-derived CDR1 and CDR2 are SEHNR and FQNEAQ (reference sequence). The CDR3 sequence is 16 residues long. V lost 5 bases, J lost 6 bases, and 20 bases lay in between. The CDR3 region is CASSRSGGRGFNEQFF. As DNA, the CDR3 is TGTGCCAGCAGCAGAAGTGGGGGACGGGGCTTCAATGAGCAGTTCTTC.

There are many counts of this clonotype. V usage is TRBV20-1 and J usage is TRBJ1-2; D unresolved. This CDR3 has 20 residues. Trimming removed 0 bases at V and 2 bases at J, with 28 bases between. Germline values: CDR1 DFQATT, CDR2 SNEGSKA (reference sequence). DNA of the CDR3: TGCAGTGCTAGAGATGGGGTGCCGAGGACGGTATTTCAACTGAACTATGGCTACACCTTC. Its translation: CSARDGVPRTVFQLNYGYTF.

This clonotype has ten or more counts. This chain connects TRBV7-2 to TRBJ2-3; maybe TRBD2 (6 bases). Per germline, CDR1 SGHTA and CDR2 FQGNSA. V shed 0 bases and J shed 8 bases, with 15 bases lying between them. The CDR3 runs 15 residues. For the CDR3, the DNA is TGTGCCAGCAGCTTAGCGTCGGGGGAAGTTGGTACGCAGTATTTT. Translated, it gives CASSLASGEVGTQYF. The full variable domain, completed using reference TRBV7-2 and TRBJ2-3, is GAGVSQSPSNKVTEKGKDVELRCDPISGHTALYWYRQSLGQGLEFLIYFQGNSAPDKSGLPSDRFSAERTGGSVSTLTIQRTQQEDSAVYLCASSLASGEVGTQYFGPGTRLTVL.

The chain employs TRBV20-1 and TRBJ2-2; TRBD1 matches at 7 bases. The junction had 7 bases not matched to a gene; V was cut back by 2 bases and J by 7 bases. The CDR3 spans 14 residues. Germline loops: CDR1 DFQATT, CDR2 SNEGSKA (reference sequence). CDR3: CSARPTGVGGELFF. CDR3 DNA: TGCAGTGCTAGACCTACAGGGGTAGGCGGGGAGCTGTTTTTT.

Points on this clonotype: Since a far larger clone is one base different, this is likely a read error. The CDR3 does not end in the conserved phenylalanine or tryptophan, so this is likely a read error. This rearrangement joins TRBV11-2 to TRBJ2-7; D is uncertain. V lost 3 bases and J 0 bases, leaving 6 bases between the germline ends. The CDR3 totals 13 residues. Germline CDR1 is SGHAT and CDR2 is FQNNGV. This chain's CDR3 is CASSLSASYEQYL. For the CDR3, the DNA is TGTGCCAGCAGCTTGTCAGCCTCCTACGAGCAGTACCTC.

There are many counts of this clonotype. The chain is built from TRBV7-2 and TRBJ2-7; TRBD1 or TRBD2 may be the D gene (5 bases each). Germline V gives CDR1 SGHTA, CDR2 FQGNSA. V was shortened by 6 bases and J by 5 bases, with 17 bases between the two germline ends. This CDR3 contains 14 residues. CDR3 bases: TGTGCCAGCAGACCCGGGACCCCGACCCACGAGCAGTACTTC. Amino acid sequence: CASRPGTPTHEQYF.

This clonotype appeared many times. V usage is TRBV20-1 and J usage is TRBJ2-1; maybe TRBD2 (5 bases). This CDR3 has 15 residues. V lost 6 bases and J lost 4, with 19 bases in between. Germline assignment: CDR1 DFQATT and CDR2 SNEGSKA (reference sequence). DNA of the CDR3: TGCAGTGCCCCCGAGGGAGCGGTGGGGTACAATGAGCAGTTCTTC. Encoded protein: CSAPEGAVGYNEQFF.

Many counts were recorded for this clonotype. This chain connects TRBV7-2 to TRBJ2-7; no definite D call. Looked up from germline, CDR1 is SGHTA and CDR2 is FQGNSA. The length of the CDR3 is 14 residues. Trimming took off 1 base at V and 4 bases at J, with 11 bases between the two ends. The CDR3, as DNA: TGTGCCAGCAGCTTAGAACTTGCCCCTTACGAGCAGTACTTC. Encoded protein: CASSLELAPYEQYF.

This clonotype has a count of ten or more. This sequence joins TRBV4-1 and TRBJ1-1, with 7 bases that match TRBD1. After removal of 3 bases from V and 4 bases from J, the junction contained 5 bases not matched to a gene. CDR3 length: 14 amino acids. Germline lookup yields CDR1 MGHRA and CDR2 YSYEKL. DNA of the CDR3: TGCGCCAGCAGCCAGCAACAGGGGAGCACTGAAGCTTTCTTT. This codes for CASSQQQGSTEAFF.

Ten or more counts support this clonotype. The J gene is TRBJ2-2, the V gene TRBV6-2 or TRBV6-3; 9 bases are a match to TRBD2. CDR3 length: 13 amino acids. V was pared by 7 bases and J by 6 bases, with 3 bases of the junction left unmatched. Germline V CDR1 and CDR2: MNHEY, SVGEGT. The CDR3 loop reads CASTSGVPGELFF. The CDR3 DNA is TGTGCCAGCACTAGCGGGGTTCCCGGGGAGCTGTTTTTT.

A remark on this clonotype: The DNA is omitted, as the CDR3 cannot be located on it reliably, and the CDR3 follows TCRdb's listing. The rearrangement links TRBV5-1 to TRBJ2-2; TRBD1, as called in the table, went unchecked against the DNA. The CDR3 is 20 amino acids in total, end residues counted. Per germline, CDR1 SGHRS and CDR2 YFSETQ. The chain's CDR3 is CASSFEKTGTGNLGELFFFF.

At least ten counts were recorded for this clonotype. V is TRBV20-1 and J is TRBJ2-1; weak D call: TRBD2 (5 bases). CDR1 DFQATT and CDR2 SNEGSKA come from the germline V gene (reference sequence). This CDR3 has 14 amino acids. The V gene lost 3 bases and the J gene lost 7 bases, with 16 bases spanning the gap. CDR3 nucleotide sequence: TGCAGTGCTAGTGGCGGGCCCCCCCGGAATGAGCAGTTCTTC. Encoded protein: CSASGGPPRNEQFF.

This clonotype was picked up many times. The rearrangement uses TRBV7-2 and TRBJ2-7; no clear D gene. CDR1 and CDR2 from the germline V gene are SGHTA and FQGNSA. The V gene lost 5 bases and the J gene lost 0 bases, with 17 bases spanning the gap. The CDR3 is made up of 16 amino acids. The CDR3 loop is CASSPRGSQSSYEQYF. The CDR3 DNA sequence: TGTGCCAGCAGCCCCAGAGGATCTCAGAGCTCCTACGAGCAGTACTTC.

This clonotype was seen ten or more times. The chain couples TRBV29-1 to TRBJ1-2; D is unresolved. The CDR3 consists of 12 residues. From germline, CDR1 is SQVTM and CDR2 ANQGSEA. Deletions cut 6 bases from V and 5 bases from J, with 13 bases between. The CDR3 reads CSVTDDSYGYTF. CDR3 DNA: TGCAGCGTCACGGACGACTCATATGGCTACACCTTC.

This clonotype came up many times. The chain links TRBV20-1 to TRBJ2-5, with 9 nucleotides matching TRBD2. CDR3 size: 15 residues. Losses at the gene ends were 2 bases for V and 0 bases for J; bases not matched to a gene: 4. Germline lookup yields CDR1 DFQATT and CDR2 SNEGSKA (reference sequence). CDR3 coding DNA: TGCAGTGCTAGAAACGCGGGGGGGTACCAAGAGACCCAGTACTTC. This gives the protein CSARNAGGYQETQYF.

This clonotype showed up many times. The chain has TRBV7-2 and TRBJ1-3; maybe TRBD1 (5 bases). This CDR3 contains 17 residues. Deletions cut 3 bases from V and 1 base from J, with 16 bases between. The germline V gene has CDR1 SGHTA and CDR2 FQGNSA. The CDR3 region has the DNA TGTGCCAGCAGCTTGGGGCCGGCCGGAGCGTCTGGAAACACCATATATTTT. Translating it yields CASSLGPAGASGNTIYF.

Notes on this clonotype: This may be a read error, as it is one base from a much larger clone. The chain is built from TRBV7-2 and TRBJ2-5; D uncertain. Germline CDR1 is SGHTA and CDR2 is FQGNSA. V was clipped by 5 bases and J by 5 bases, with 12 bases between them. This CDR3 is built from 13 residues. In nucleotides, the CDR3 is TGTGCCAGCAGCATGAACCCGGCTGAGACCCAGTACTTC. It is translated as CASSMNPAETQYF.

This clonotype was counted many times. This sequence joins TRBV29-1 and TRBJ1-2; no reliable D call. Per the germline V gene, CDR1 is SQVTM and CDR2 is ANQGSEA. V was pared by 6 bases and J by 3 bases, with 2 bases between. The CDR3 is made up of 9 amino acids. CDR3 loop: CSVDYGYTF. CDR3 sequence (DNA): TGCAGCGTGGACTATGGCTACACCTTC.

The V and J genes are TRBV4-3 and TRBJ2-5; 16 positions agree with TRBD2. V gave up 0 bases and J gave up 2 bases; unmatched junction bases: 15. Germline loops: CDR1 LGHNA, CDR2 YSLEER. There are 22 residues in the CDR3. This chain's CDR3 is CASSQDWIAPGLAGGQQETQYF. DNA for the CDR3: TGCGCCAGCAGCCAAGATTGGATTGCCCCGGGACTAGCGGGGGGGCAGCAAGAGACCCAGTACTTC.

This clonotype was recorded many times. The V and J genes are TRBV7-2 and TRBJ2-2; 10 nucleotides agree with TRBD1. Germline CDR1 is SGHTA and CDR2 is FQGNSA. The CDR3 totals 19 residues. The V segment lost 4 bases and the J segment 3 bases; nucleotides outside the gene matches: 14. DNA of the CDR3: TGTGCCAGCAGCTCCTATCGGACAGGGGGTTTCAGGGACACCGGGGAGCTGTTTTTT. Amino acid sequence: CASSSYRTGGFRDTGELFF.

This clonotype was recorded at least ten times. The gene calls are TRBV11-1 and TRBJ1-1, with D hard to call. CDR1 and CDR2 (germline): SGHAT, FQDESV (reference sequence). The CDR3 consists of 13 residues. Trimming took 1 base from V and 0 from J, leaving 3 bases between them. This CDR3 is CASSLGLNTEAFF. The CDR3 region has the DNA TGTGCCAGCAGCTTAGGACTGAACACTGAAGCTTTCTTT.

To note about this clonotype: One base separates it from a far larger clone, so it is likely a read error. DNA for the CDR3: TGTACCAGCAGTTTTTCGGGGTCCGAGCAGTACTTC. Amino acids: CTSSFSGSEQYF. The chain has TRBV27 and TRBJ2-7, with D perhaps TRBD2 (5 bases). The CDR3 is 12 amino acids. The germline CDR1 and CDR2 sequences are MNHEY and SMNVEV (reference sequence).

V usage is TRBV21-1 and J usage is TRBJ2-7; the table assigns TRBD1, which was not confirmed against the DNA. TRBV21-1 is noted as a pseudogene. CDR3 length: 16 amino acids. The CDR3 spells CASSKRGRDRGYEQYF. CDR3 bases: TGTGCCAGCAGCAAAAGGGGCCGGGACAGGGGCTACGAGCAGTACTTC.

The sample holds many counts of this clonotype. This sequence joins TRBV6-2 or TRBV6-3 and TRBJ2-2, with D hard to call. CDR1 MNHEY and CDR2 SVGEGT come from the germline V gene. The ends were cut back, 6 bases at V and 8 bases at J, with 13 bases in the middle. The CDR3 extends over 13 amino acids. DNA for the CDR3: TGTGCCAGCAGCCTTAACCTTGGGGGGGAGCTGTTTTTT. Its translation is CASSLNLGGELFF.

This sequence joins TRBV20-1 and TRBJ1-4, with TRBD1 as a possible D gene (5 bases). V shed 3 bases and J shed 2 bases, with 16 bases lying between them. Per germline, CDR1 DFQATT and CDR2 SNEGSKA (reference sequence). There are 16 residues in the CDR3. This chain's CDR3 is CSASPRGASTNEKLFF. CDR3 nucleotide sequence: TGCAGTGCTAGCCCGAGGGGCGCATCCACTAATGAAAAACTGTTTTTT.